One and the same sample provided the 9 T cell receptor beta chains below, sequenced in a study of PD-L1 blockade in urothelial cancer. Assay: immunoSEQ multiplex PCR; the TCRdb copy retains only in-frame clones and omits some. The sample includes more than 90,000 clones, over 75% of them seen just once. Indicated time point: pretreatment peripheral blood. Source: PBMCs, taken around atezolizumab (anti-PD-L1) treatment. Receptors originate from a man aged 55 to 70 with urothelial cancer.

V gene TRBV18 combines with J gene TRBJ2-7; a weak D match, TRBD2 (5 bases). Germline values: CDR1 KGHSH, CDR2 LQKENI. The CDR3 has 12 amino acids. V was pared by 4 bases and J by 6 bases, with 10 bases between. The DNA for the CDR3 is TGTGCCAGCTCACATTTTGAGGGCGAGCAGTACTTC. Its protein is CASSHFEGEQYF.

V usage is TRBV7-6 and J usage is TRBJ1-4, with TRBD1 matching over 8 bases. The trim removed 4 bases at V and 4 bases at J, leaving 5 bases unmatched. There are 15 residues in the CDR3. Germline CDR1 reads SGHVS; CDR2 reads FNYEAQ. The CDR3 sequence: CASSYRGAGNEKLFF. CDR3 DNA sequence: TGTGCCAGCAGCTACAGGGGGGCGGGTAATGAAAAACTGTTTTTT.

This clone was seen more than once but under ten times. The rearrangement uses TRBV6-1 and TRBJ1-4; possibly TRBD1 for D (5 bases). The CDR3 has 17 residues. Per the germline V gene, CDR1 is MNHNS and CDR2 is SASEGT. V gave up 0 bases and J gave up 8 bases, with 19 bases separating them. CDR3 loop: CASSEATLIGGEEKLFF. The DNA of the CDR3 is TGTGCCAGCAGTGAAGCGACACTGATTGGGGGGGAGGAAAAACTGTTTTTT.

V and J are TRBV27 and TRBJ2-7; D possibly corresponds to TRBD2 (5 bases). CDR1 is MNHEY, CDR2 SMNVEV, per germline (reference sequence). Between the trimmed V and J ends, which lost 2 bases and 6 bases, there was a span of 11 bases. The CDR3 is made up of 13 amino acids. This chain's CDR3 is CASSLLNGGEQYF. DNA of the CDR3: TGTGCCAGCAGTTTACTGAACGGAGGCGAGCAGTACTTC.

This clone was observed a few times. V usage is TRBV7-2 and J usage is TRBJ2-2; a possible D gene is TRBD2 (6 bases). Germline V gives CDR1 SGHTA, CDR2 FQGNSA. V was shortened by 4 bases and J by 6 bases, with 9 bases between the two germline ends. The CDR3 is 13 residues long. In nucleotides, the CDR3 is TGTGCCAGCAGCTATGGAGGGTCCGGGGAGCTGTTTTTT. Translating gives CASSYGGSGELFF. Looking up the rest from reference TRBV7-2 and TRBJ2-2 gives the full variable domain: GAGVSQSPSNKVTEKGKDVELRCDPISGHTALYWYRQSLGQGLEFLIYFQGNSAPDKSGLPSDRFSAERTGGSVSTLTIQRTQQEDSAVYLCASSYGGSGELFFGEGSRLTVL.

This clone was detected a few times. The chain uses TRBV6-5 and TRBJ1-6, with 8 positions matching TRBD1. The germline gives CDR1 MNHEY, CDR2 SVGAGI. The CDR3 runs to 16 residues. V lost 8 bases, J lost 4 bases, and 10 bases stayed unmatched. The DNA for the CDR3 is TGTGCCAGCGGTTTCAGGGGGCTCGGGTATAATTCACCCCTCCACTTT. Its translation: CASGFRGLGYNSPLHF.

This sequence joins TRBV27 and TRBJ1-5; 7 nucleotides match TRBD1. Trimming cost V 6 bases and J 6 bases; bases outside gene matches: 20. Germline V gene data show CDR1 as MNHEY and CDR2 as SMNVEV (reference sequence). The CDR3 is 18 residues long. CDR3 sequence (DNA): TGTGCCAGCAGCCAACACTCGGCAGGGGGGAATTCGGGTCAGCCCCAGCATTTT. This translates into CASSQHSAGGNSGQPQHF.

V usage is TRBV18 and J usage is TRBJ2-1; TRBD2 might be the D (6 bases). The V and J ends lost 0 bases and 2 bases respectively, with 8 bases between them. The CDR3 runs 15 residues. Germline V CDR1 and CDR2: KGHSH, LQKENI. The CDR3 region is CASSPPGLAYNEQFF. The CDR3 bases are TGTGCCAGCTCACCACCGGGACTGGCCTACAATGAGCAGTTCTTC.

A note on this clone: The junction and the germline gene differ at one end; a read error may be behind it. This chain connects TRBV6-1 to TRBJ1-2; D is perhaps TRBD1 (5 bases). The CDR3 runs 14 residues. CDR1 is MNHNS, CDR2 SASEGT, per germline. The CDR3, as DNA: TGTGCCAGCATTGAACCAGGGCTCGGCTATGGCTACACCTTC. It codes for CASIEPGLGYGYTF.